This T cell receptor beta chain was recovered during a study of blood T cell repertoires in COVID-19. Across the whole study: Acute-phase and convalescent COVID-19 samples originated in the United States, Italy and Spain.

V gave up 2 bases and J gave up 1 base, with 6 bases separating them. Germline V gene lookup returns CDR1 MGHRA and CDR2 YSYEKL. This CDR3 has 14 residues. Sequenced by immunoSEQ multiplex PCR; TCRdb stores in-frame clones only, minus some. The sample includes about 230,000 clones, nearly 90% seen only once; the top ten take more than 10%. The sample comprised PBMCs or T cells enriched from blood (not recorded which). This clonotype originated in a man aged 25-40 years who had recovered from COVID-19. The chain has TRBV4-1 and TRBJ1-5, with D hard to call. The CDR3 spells CASSQIPSNQPQHF. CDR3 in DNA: TGCGCCAGCAGCCAAATTCCGAGCAATCAGCCCCAGCATTTT.